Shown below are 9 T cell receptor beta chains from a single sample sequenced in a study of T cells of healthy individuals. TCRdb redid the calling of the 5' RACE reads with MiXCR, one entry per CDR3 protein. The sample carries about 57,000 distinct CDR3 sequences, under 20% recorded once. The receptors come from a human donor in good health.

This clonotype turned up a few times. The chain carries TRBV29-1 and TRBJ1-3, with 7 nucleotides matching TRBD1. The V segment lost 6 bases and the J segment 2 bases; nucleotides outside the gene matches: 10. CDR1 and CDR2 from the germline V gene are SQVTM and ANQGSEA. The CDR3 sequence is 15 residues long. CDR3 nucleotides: TGCAGCGTCGCCCTGGGACAGAATGCTGGAAACACCATATATTTT. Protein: CSVALGQNAGNTIYF.

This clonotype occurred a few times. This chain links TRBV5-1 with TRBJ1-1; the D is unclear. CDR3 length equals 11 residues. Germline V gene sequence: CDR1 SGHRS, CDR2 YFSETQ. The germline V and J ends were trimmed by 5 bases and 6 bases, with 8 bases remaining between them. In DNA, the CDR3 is TGCGCCAGCAGACTAGGGCCTGAAGCTTTCTTT. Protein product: CASRLGPEAFF.

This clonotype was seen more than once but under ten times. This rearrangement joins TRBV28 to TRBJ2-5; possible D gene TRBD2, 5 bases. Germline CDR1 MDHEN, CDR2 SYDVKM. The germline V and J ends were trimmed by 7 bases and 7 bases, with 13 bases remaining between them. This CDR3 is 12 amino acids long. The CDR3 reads CASNQVGGTQYF. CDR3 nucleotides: TGTGCCAGCAATCAGGTCGGAGGGACCCAGTACTTC.

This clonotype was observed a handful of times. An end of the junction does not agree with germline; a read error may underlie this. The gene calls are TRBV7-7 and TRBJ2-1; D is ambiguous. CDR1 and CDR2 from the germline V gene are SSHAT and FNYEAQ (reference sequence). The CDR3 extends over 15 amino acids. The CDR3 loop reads CASSPGLASYNEQFF. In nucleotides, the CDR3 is TGTGCTAGCAGCCCCGGGCTCGCCTCCTACAATGAGCAGTTCTTC. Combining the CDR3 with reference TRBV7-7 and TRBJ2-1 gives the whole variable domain GAGVSQSPRYKVTKRGQDVTLRCDPISSHATLYWYQQALGQGPEFLTYFNYEAQPDKSGLPSDRFSAERPEGSISTLTIQRTEQRDSAMYRCASSPGLASYNEQFFGPGTRLTVL.

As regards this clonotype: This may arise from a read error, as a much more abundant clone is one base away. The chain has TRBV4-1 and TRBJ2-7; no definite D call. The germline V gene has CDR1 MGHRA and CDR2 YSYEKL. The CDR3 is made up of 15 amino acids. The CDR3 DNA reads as TGCGCCAGCAGCCAACAACAACCTACGCGGTACGTGCAGTACTTC. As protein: CASSQQQPTRYVQYF.

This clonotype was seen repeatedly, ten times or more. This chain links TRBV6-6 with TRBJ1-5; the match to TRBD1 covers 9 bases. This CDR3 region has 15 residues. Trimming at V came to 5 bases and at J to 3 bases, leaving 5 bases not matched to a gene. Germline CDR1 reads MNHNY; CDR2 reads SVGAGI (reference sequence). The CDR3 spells CASSRGTGLNQPQHF. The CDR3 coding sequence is TGTGCCAGCAGTAGGGGGACAGGGCTCAATCAGCCCCAGCATTTT.

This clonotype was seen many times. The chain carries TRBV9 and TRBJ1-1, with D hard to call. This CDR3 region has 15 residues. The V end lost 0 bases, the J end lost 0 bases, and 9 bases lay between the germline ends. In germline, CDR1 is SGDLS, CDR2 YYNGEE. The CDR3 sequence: CASSVEANLNTEAFF. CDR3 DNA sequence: TGTGCCAGCAGCGTAGAGGCGAATTTGAACACTGAAGCTTTCTTT.

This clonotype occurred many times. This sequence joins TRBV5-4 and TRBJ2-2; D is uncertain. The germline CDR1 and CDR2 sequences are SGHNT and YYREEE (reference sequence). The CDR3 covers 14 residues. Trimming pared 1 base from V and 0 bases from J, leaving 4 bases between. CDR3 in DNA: TGTGCCAGCAGCTTGACGACGAACACCGGGGAGCTGTTTTTT. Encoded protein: CASSLTTNTGELFF.

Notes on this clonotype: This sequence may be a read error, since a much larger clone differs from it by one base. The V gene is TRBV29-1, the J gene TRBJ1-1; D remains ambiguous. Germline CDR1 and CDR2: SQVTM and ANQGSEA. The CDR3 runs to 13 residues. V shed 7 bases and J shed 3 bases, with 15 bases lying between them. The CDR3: CSETTEGDTEAFF. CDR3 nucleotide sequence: TGCAGCGAAACGACGGAGGGAGACACTGAAGCTTTCTTT.